This TCR beta chain was sequenced in a study of neoadjuvant anti-PD-1 for oral cavity cancer. Findings and limits, study-wide: Treg/Th17 ratio rose with pretreatment blood and fell with post-treatment tumor TCRbeta clonality.

Described time point: after neoadjuvant nivolumab, at surgical resection. A remark on this clone: No antigen is known for it.

Blood libraries mostly used about 500 ng genomic DNA, six replicates each. Method: immunoSEQ multiplex PCR; TCRdb's copy keeps in-frame clones and lacks some. The sample holds some 33,000 clones; around four fifths are singletons and the top ten take 3% to 3.5%. The CDR3 consists of 10 residues. Per germline, CDR1 SQVTM and CDR2 ANQGSEA. The germline V and J ends were trimmed by 0 bases and 5 bases, with 1 base remaining between them. This sample comprised PBMCs, obtained after nivolumab (anti-PD-1) treatment. The rearrangement uses TRBV29-1 and TRBJ1-2; D remains ambiguous. This TCR was sampled from a person aged 35-79 years with oral cavity squamous cell carcinoma. Written as DNA, the CDR3 is TGCAGCGTTGAAGAATATGGCTACACCTTC. It translates to CSVEEYGYTF.